The clone carrying this TCR beta chain was counted between two and nine times. Germline lookup yields CDR1 SQVTM and CDR2 ANQGSEA. The CDR3 totals 13 residues. Trimming cost V 2 bases and J 5 bases; bases outside gene matches: 6. This specimen belongs to a study of shared T cell receptors in the human thymus. Sequencing used immunoSEQ multiplex PCR; TCRdb keeps in-frame clones, though not all of them. The profile covers about 500,000 clones, with approximately 80% appearing a single time and around 0.013% taken by the ten largest. The same sample was also studied in work on human thymus T cells.

The chain recombines TRBV29-1 with TRBJ2-7; 7 bases map to TRBD1. Sequencing was performed on thymocytes. This sequence was found in a boy in the first two years of life with a congenital heart defect. The CDR3 is CSVEKETGHEQYF. CDR3 DNA: TGCAGCGTTGAAAAGGAGACAGGGCACGAGCAGTACTTC.